This T cell receptor beta chain appears in the sequencing data of a study of Ad26.COV2.S vaccination and SARS-CoV-2 variants. Measured with immunoSEQ multiplex PCR; TCRdb has only the in-frame clones, and not every one. The sample records about 680,000 clones, around 90% being singletons. Specified treatment: some 20 received Ad26.COV2.S at low or high dose, single or two shots; roughly five received placebo; per-sample allocation not given. At day 63 after the first vaccine or placebo injection, samples were drawn. Wuhan-strain SARS-CoV-2 spike was expressed by the Ad26 vector that made up the vaccine. CDR1 and CDR2 from the germline V gene are KGHDR and SFDVKD. The CDR3 contains 14 residues. Trimming removed 7 bases at V and 6 bases at J, with 12 bases between.

Sequenced material: peripheral blood, taken in a trial of Ad26.COV2.S vaccine versus placebo. This sequence was found in a person aged 18-60 years who received the Ad26.COV2.S COVID-19 vaccine or a placebo. The V and J genes are TRBV24-1 and TRBJ1-6, with D uncertain. The CDR3, as DNA: TGTGCCACCAGCGACGGTAACCTTAATTCACCCCTCCACTTT. Translating gives CATSDGNLNSPLHF.